This passage covers 11 T cell receptor beta chains from one sample sequenced in a study of response to subunit inactivated influenza vaccine. TCRdb re-called the RT-PCR reads through MiXCR, storing one row per CDR3 protein. This sample has over 750,000 distinct CDR3 sequences, with 21% found just once. The sample consisted of PBMCs from blood, taken around 5 days after vaccination. The source is a man aged 50 or older who received an inactivated influenza vaccine.

This clonotype was detected only a few times. This chain uses TRBV20-1 with TRBJ2-3; 9 nucleotides match TRBD2. This CDR3 has 17 residues. Germline V gene sequence: CDR1 DFQATT, CDR2 SNEGSKA (reference sequence). With V trimmed by 3 bases and J by 0 bases, 10 bases remained unmatched. CDR3 in amino acids: CSASAGGSGGSTDTQYF. Written as DNA, the CDR3 is TGCAGTGCTAGTGCCGGGGGTAGCGGGGGTAGCACAGATACGCAGTATTTT.

The chain is built from TRBV5-1 and TRBJ2-5, with a possible D match to TRBD1 (6 bases). Germline values: CDR1 SGHRS, CDR2 YFSETQ. The V gene lost 2 bases and the J gene lost 4 bases, with 15 bases spanning the gap. This CDR3 has 15 residues. The CDR3 is CASSFSGGPRETQYF. As DNA, the CDR3 is TGCGCCAGCAGCTTTAGTGGGGGCCCCCGAGAGACCCAGTACTTC. Variable domain in full (rest from reference TRBV5-1 and TRBJ2-5): KAGVTQTPRYLIKTRGQQVTLSCSPISGHRSVSWYQQTPGQGLQFLFEYFSETQRNKGNFPGRFSGRQFSNSRSEMNVSTLELGDSALYLCASSFSGGPRETQYFGPGTRLLVL.

This clonotype was seen a few times. The rearrangement links TRBV7-9 to TRBJ1-3; D perhaps matches TRBD1 (5 bases). The germline V and J ends were trimmed by 5 bases and 0 bases, with 17 bases remaining between them. This CDR3 is built from 17 residues. Germline CDR1 and CDR2: SEHNR and FQNEAQ (reference sequence). The CDR3 is CASSPPYLGASGNTIYF. DNA of the CDR3: TGTGCCAGCAGCCCTCCTTACCTTGGGGCCTCTGGAAACACCATATATTTT.

This clonotype was seen a handful of times. The chain is built from TRBV25-1 and TRBJ2-1, with TRBD2 matching 9 bases. The length of the CDR3 is 14 residues. From germline, CDR1 is MGHDK and CDR2 SYGVNS. V shed 2 bases and J 6 bases; nucleotides not matched to a gene: 2. The CDR3 protein is CASSERLAANEQFF. CDR3 in DNA: TGTGCCAGCAGTGAACGACTAGCGGCCAATGAGCAGTTCTTC.

The rearrangement links TRBV7-3 to TRBJ2-1; 8 nucleotides agree with TRBD1. V was clipped by 2 bases and J by 7 bases; unmatched bases: 10. Germline V gene lookup returns CDR1 SGHTA and CDR2 FQGTGA. The CDR3 is 16 amino acids. For the CDR3, the DNA is TGTGCCAGCAGCTTAGTTCGGCAGGGGGCTCGGAATGAGCAGTTCTTC. It codes for CASSLVRQGARNEQFF. Based on the CDR3 plus reference TRBV7-3 and TRBJ2-1, the full variable domain is GAGVSQTPSNKVTEKGKYVELRCDPISGHTALYWYRQSLGQGPEFLIYFQGTGAADDSGLPNDRFFAVRPEGSVSTLKIQRTERGDSAVYLCASSLVRQGARNEQFFGPGTRLTVL.

The chain combines TRBV27 with TRBJ2-1; 11 nucleotides align to TRBD2. The V gene's germline CDR1 is MNHEY and CDR2 SMNVEV (reference sequence). Germline trimming cut 5 bases from V and 6 bases from J; bases unmatched to any gene: 6. The CDR3 length is 15 residues. The CDR3 bases are TGTGCCAGCAGTGTCGCCGGGACTAGCGGCAATGAGCAGTTCTTC. Its protein is CASSVAGTSGNEQFF.

V gene TRBV10-3 combines with J gene TRBJ2-7, with TRBD2 matching over 7 bases. The CDR3 sequence is 12 residues long. The junction had 5 bases not matched to a gene; V was cut back by 6 bases and J by 6 bases. The germline V gene has CDR1 ENHRY and CDR2 SYGVKD. DNA of the CDR3: TGTGCCATCAGCGGCGGGAGCAGCGAGCAGTACTTC. It yields the protein CAISGGSSEQYF.

A few counts support this clonotype. This chain connects TRBV29-1 to TRBJ2-5; D might be TRBD1 (6 bases). This CDR3 is built from 14 residues. Germline lookup yields CDR1 SQVTM and CDR2 ANQGSEA. Trimming pared 3 bases from V and 2 bases from J, leaving 13 bases between. The CDR3 loop reads CSVEGAILQETQYF. CDR3 coding DNA: TGCAGCGTTGAGGGGGCTATCCTTCAAGAGACCCAGTACTTC.

V is TRBV27 and J is TRBJ1-2; TRBD1 agrees at 8 bases. Per the germline V gene, CDR1 is MNHEY and CDR2 is SMNVEV (reference sequence). V gave up 8 bases and J gave up 1 base; unmatched junction bases: 15. The CDR3 has 17 residues. CDR3 in DNA: TGTGCCAGCTATACAAGCGGGACAGGCCAAGTTAACTATGGCTACACCTTC. Amino acids: CASYTSGTGQVNYGYTF.

This clonotype was recorded at least ten times. The chain combines TRBV12-3 or TRBV12-4 with TRBJ1-6, with a possible D match to TRBD1 (5 bases). The CDR3 extends over 14 amino acids. Trimming stripped 4 bases from V and 6 bases from J, with 10 bases between. The CDR3 sequence: CASSSGGGNSPLHF. For the CDR3, the DNA is TGTGCCAGCAGTTCCGGGGGAGGTAATTCACCCCTCCACTTT.

This chain connects TRBV20-1 to TRBJ1-1; D gene unclear. This CDR3 has 11 residues. Germline lookup yields CDR1 DFQATT and CDR2 SNEGSKA (reference sequence). The CDR3 nucleotides are TGCAGAATCTCAGGATTCTCTGAAGCTTTCTTT. Translating it yields CRISGFSEAFF.